This T cell receptor (beta chain) was obtained from a study of cytomegalovirus exposure and HLA in healthy donors. Study overall: Some 180 million T cells yielded approximately 110 million unique TCR beta sequences in earlier analysis. The study placed 80% to 85% of its 350 to 450 genotyped donors in the Caucasian-associated ancestry cluster.

As concerns this clone: What it binds is unknown.

With 60 Vbeta and 13 Jbeta primers, the PCR was carried out. The assay was immunoSEQ multiplex PCR, and TCRdb's table has in-frame clones only and misses some. The sample contains around 150,000 clones, over 70% of which appear only once. Germline V CDR1 and CDR2: SQVTM, ANQGSEA. The CDR3 has 14 residues. Findings and limits, study-wide: Donors were assumed by presence/absence analyses to have roughly uniform sequencing depth. In vitro work confirmed that a few CMV-associated chains recognize CMV antigens.

The sample comprised PBMCs. V and J are TRBV29-1 and TRBJ2-5, with D perhaps TRBD1 (5 bases). The tail of the sequence fits TRBJ2-7 better, so the J call may be wrong. The TCR sequence derives from a male donor in good health and CMV-seronegative. CDR3 in DNA: TGCAGCGTTGAAGATTCCTCACAGGCCTACGAGCAGTACTTC. It codes for CSVEDSSQAYEQYF.